A selection of T cell receptor beta chains follows, all from one sample in a study of control samples from healthy donors and cancer patients. This table comes from immunoSEQ multiplex PCR, and its TCRdb copy is limited to in-frame clones, with some not included. The top ten hold approximately 8.6% of the sample, which has 110,000 to 150,000 clones, 80% to 90% seen once. The sample comprised blood. All receptors come from a woman aged 30 to 39 in good health. CDR3s leave out the opening cysteine and the closing phenylalanine or tryptophan. Not all rows give a size; the values are once, few, many and, for expanded clones, a class.

.,TRBJ2-2,TRBV5-1,ASSGGLAERFTGELF
few,TRBJ2-7,TRBV11-2,ASSLGPWEQY
.,TRBJ1-1,TRBV6-5,ASSYLANTEAF
.,TRBJ1-6,TRBV15,ATSRKGGNSPLH
.,TRBJ1-5,TRBV4-1,ASSQEERSNQPQH
once,TRBJ2-2,TRBV6-2/TRBV6-3,ASSYPRRDTGELF
.,TRBJ1-2,TRBV19,ASSTNHLTNGYT
.,TRBJ1-2,TRBV3-1/TRBV3-2,ASSQALGVYGYT
.,TRBJ2-1,TRBV4-2,ASSQDALVDEQF
.,TRBJ2-7,TRBV7-2,ASSLMLAGGYYEQY
.,TRBJ2-1,TRBV25-1,ASSGAGRDEQF
.,TRBJ2-5,TRBV7-2,ASSRGGRETQY
.,TRBJ2-5,TRBV19,ASSPGQQETQY
.,TRBJ1-6,TRBV7-6,ASSQDRDVGISPLH
.,TRBJ1-4,TRBV7-2,ASSLNDRGLEKLF
.,TRBJ2-1,TRBV10-2,ASSEGTLAYNEQF
.,TRBJ1-3,TRBV7-9,ASSFGTSGNTIY
.,TRBJ2-1,TRBV7-3,ASSLAPYNEQF
.,TRBJ2-7,TRBV3-1/TRBV3-2,ASSPTYRDEQY
.,TRBJ2-7,TRBV30,AWSDRTSTQY
.,TRBJ1-2,TRBV5-1,ASSLASDGPYT
.,TRBJ1-4,TRBV18,ASSHAGGATNEKLF
.,TRBJ2-4,TRBV5-1,ASSLATPGALQY